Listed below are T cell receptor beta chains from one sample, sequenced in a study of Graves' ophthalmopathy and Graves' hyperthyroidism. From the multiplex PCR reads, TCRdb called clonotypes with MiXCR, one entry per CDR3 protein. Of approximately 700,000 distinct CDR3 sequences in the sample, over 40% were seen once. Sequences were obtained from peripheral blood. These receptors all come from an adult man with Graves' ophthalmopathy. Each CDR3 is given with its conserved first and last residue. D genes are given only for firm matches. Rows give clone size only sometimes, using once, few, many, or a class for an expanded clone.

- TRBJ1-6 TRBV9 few TGTGCCAGCAGCCAGAGGCCGGGACAAAATTCACCCCTCCACTTT CASSQRPGQNSPLHF
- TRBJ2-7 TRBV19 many TGTGCCAGTAGTATGGGGGCGGAAGAGCAGTACTTC CASSMGAEEQYF
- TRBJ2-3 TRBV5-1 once TGCGCCAGCAGCCCTGGGACCTATCTCACCTTGACAGATACGCAGTATTTT CASSPGTYLTLTDTQYF
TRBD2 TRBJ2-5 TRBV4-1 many TGCGCCAGCAGCCAGGCCAGAGGCGGGGGGGACCAAGAGACCCAGTACTTC CASSQARGGGDQETQYF
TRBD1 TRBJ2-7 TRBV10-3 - TGTGCCAGCAGTCATCCGACAGGGACCTACTTC CASSHPTGTYF
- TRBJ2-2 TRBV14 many TGTGCCAGCAGCCAAGTAGGCGTCGGGGAGCTGTTTTTT CASSQVGVGELFF
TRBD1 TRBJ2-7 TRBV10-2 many TGCGCCAGCAGGACAGGGGGTGACGAGCAGTACTTC CASRTGGDEQYF
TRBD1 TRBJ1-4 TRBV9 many TGTGCCAGCAGCGCCGGACAGGCTGGCGAAAAACTGTTTTTT CASSAGQAGEKLFF
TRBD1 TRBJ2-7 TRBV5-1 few TGCGCCAGCACCCCAAGGACAGGGAGATACTACGAGCAGTACTTC CASTPRTGRYYEQYF
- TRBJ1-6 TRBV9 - TGTGCCAGCAGCGTACAGGGGTCTAGTTCACCCCTCCACTTT CASSVQGSSSPLHF
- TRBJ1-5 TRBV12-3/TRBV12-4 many TGTGCCAGCAGTTTACAGACTAGCAATCAGCCCCAGCATTTT CASSLQTSNQPQHF
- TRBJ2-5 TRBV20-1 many TGCAGTACTAGTCGGTGGGGGGCGCGCGAAGAGACCCAGTACTTC CSTSRWGAREETQYF
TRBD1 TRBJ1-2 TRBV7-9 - TGTGCCAGCAGGTCCGGGACAGGGGGCGCCAGGGGCTACACCTTC CASRSGTGGARGYTF
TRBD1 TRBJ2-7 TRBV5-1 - TGCGCCAGCAGCCAGAGGACAGGCCTCTCCTACGAGCAGTACTTC CASSQRTGLSYEQYF
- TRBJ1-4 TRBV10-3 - TGTGCCATCTGGGAGTCGGCCTCCAATGAAAAACTGTTTTTT CAIWESASNEKLFF
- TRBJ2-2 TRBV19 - TGTGCCAGCTCACCACCGGCACACACCGGGGAGCTGTTTTTT CASSPPAHTGELFF
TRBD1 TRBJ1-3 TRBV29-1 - TGCAGCGTTACAGGGGGCCGTAACACCATATATTTT CSVTGGRNTIYF
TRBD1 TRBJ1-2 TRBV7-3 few TGTGCCAGCAGCTTCGTGACAGGGGTTGGCTACACCTTC CASSFVTGVGYTF
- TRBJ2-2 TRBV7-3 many TGTGCCAGCAGAGAGGGTCGGGTGACCGGGGAGCTGTTTTTT CASREGRVTGELFF
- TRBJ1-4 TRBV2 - TGTGCCAGCTCACCACGGGAAAATGAAAAACTGTTTTTT CASSPRENEKLFF
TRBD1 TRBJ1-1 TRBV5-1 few TGCGCCAGCAGCACTAGGACAGGGATGAACACTGAAGCTTTCTTT CASSTRTGMNTEAFF
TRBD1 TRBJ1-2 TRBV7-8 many TGTGCCAGCAGCTTATTTAGACAGGGGATTGTGCATGGCTACACCTTC CASSLFRQGIVHGYTF
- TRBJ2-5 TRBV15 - TGTGCCACTAGCAGAGATAAGGCTAGCAGGGAGACCCAGTACTTC CATSRDKASRETQYF
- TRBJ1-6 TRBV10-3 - TGTGCCAGCGGGTCGGAGAGACCCCTCCACTTT CASGSERPLHF
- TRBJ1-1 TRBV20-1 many TGCAGTGCTAGACTTAGGGGCAGGAACACTGAAGCTTTCTTT CSARLRGRNTEAFF
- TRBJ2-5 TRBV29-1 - TGCAGCGCCACCCGGGCTAGACAAGAGACCCAGTACTTC CSATRARQETQYF
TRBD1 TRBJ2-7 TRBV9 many TGTGCCAGCAGCGTCCAGGGGGACTACGAGCAGTACTTC CASSVQGDYEQYF
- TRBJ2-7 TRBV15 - TGTGCCGCCAGCGGGACAGCTAACACCTACGAGCAGTACTTC CAASGTANTYEQYF
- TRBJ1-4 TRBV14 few TGTGCCAGCAGCCAAGAGGATCTGGGGTTGGAAAAACTGTTTTTT CASSQEDLGLEKLFF
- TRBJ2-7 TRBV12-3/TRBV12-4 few TGTGCCAGCAGTCCCCCGCGGGGTGTCGCCTACGGGCAGTACTTC CASSPPRGVAYGQYF
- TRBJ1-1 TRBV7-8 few TGTGCCAGCAGCCGGGAACTACAGGGACCGAACACTGAAGCTTTCTTT CASSRELQGPNTEAFF
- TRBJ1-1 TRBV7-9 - TGTGCCAGCAGCACAACACAGTGGGACACTGAAGCTTTCTTT CASSTTQWDTEAFF
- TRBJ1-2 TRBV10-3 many TGTGCCGTAGTCGCGGACTATGGCTACACCTTC CAVVADYGYTF
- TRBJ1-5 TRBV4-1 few TGCGCCAGCAGCCAAGATCTTACCGGGAGGGATCAGCCCCAGCATTTT CASSQDLTGRDQPQHF
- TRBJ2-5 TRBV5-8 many TGTGCCAGCAGCTTGGATATGGGAGGAGGAGAGACCCAGTACTTC CASSLDMGGGETQYF
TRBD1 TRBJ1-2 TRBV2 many TGTGCCAGCAGCGGAGGACAGGGGAACTATGGCTACACCTTC CASSGGQGNYGYTF
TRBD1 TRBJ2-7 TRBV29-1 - TGCAGCAGCCCGGGACAGGGGAGTTACGAGCAGTACTTC CSSPGQGSYEQYF
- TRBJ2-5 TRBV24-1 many TGTGCCACCAGTGATTTACGGTTCGAGACCCAGTACTTC CATSDLRFETQYF
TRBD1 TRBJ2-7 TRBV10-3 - TGTGCCAGCAGTACGACAGGGGTCTACGAGCAGTACTTC CASSTTGVYEQYF
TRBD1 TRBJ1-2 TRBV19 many TGTGCCAGTACCCCATCCGGGACAGACAACTATGGCTACACCTTC CASTPSGTDNYGYTF
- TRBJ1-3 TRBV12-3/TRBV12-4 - TGTGCCAGCAGGGAGAGAGGGAAGCGACGCTCTGGAAACACCATATATTTT CASRERGKRRSGNTIYF
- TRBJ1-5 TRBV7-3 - TGTGCCAGCAGCTTATTCGCAGGGCCTAAGGATCAGCCCCAGCATTTT CASSLFAGPKDQPQHF